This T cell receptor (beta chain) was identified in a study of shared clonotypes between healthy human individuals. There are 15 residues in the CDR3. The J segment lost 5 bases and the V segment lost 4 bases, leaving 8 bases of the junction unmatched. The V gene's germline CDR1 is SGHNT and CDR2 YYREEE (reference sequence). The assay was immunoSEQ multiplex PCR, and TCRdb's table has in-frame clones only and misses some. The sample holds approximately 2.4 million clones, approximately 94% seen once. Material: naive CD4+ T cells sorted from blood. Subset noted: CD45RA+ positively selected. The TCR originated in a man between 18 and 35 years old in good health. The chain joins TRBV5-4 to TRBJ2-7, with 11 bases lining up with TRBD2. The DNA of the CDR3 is TGTGCCAGCAGCGAGTCGGGACTAGCGGCAAACGAGCAGTACTTC. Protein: CASSESGLAANEQYF.